A selection of T cell receptor beta chains follows, all from one sample in a study of beta chain features in type 1 diabetes. TCRdb's copy holds only in-frame clones and misses some; the assay was immunoSEQ multiplex PCR. The repertoire consists of about 130,000 clones, with about 9.2% occurring once and the leading ten covering around 0.68%. The sequencing sample was made of central memory CD4+ T cells from blood. The source of these receptors is a man aged 18-30 years in good health. CDR3s include the opening cysteine and the closing phenylalanine or tryptophan. D genes are given only for firm matches. Some rows have no size entry. The others give once, few or many, or a class for an expanded clone.

d_call clone_size j_call v_call cdr3_nt cdr3_aa
- few TRBJ1-1 TRBV30 TGTGCCTGGACCGAGGGGGAGGGCACTGAAGCTTTCTTT CAWTEGEGTEAFF
TRBD2 few TRBJ2-2 TRBV9 TGTGCCAGCAGCCCGCGACTAGCGGGGACCTTAAACACCGGGGAGCTGTTTTTT CASSPRLAGTLNTGELFF
- - TRBJ2-7 TRBV18 TGTGCCAGCTCCCCACTAGCCGGACAGGCCGACGTTTGGAACGAGCAGTACTTC CASSPLAGQADVWNEQYF
- - TRBJ2-3 TRBV18 TGTGCCAGCTCACCAGAGTCTAGCCGAACAGATACGCAGTATTTT CASSPESSRTDTQYF
TRBD1 few TRBJ2-7 TRBV18 TGTGCCAGCTCACCATCGAGGGACAGTTACGAGCAGTACTTC CASSPSRDSYEQYF
- - TRBJ2-7 TRBV5-4 TGTGCCAGCAGCCCCCAGAGGGCGGGTTTTGGTGAGCAGTACTTC CASSPQRAGFGEQYF
TRBD2 - TRBJ2-3 TRBV7-3 TGTGCCAGCAGCCCCAGCGGGGGGGCTGGTACGCAGTATTTT CASSPSGGAGTQYF
- few TRBJ1-5 TRBV6-1 TGTGCCAGCAGTGAAGCAGGGGGTGGCAATCAGCCCCAGCATTTT CASSEAGGGNQPQHF
- - TRBJ1-3 TRBV7-2 TGTGCCAGCAGCTTAGTCGCCAGCGAGTCTGGAAACACCATATATTTT CASSLVASESGNTIYF
TRBD1 few TRBJ2-2 TRBV19 TGTGCCAGTAGTATGGGAGGGACAGGGCGTAGCGGGGAGCTGTTTTTT CASSMGGTGRSGELFF
- - TRBJ2-5 TRBV27 TGTGCCAGCAGTCGGGACTCCGGGGAGACCCAGTACTTC CASSRDSGETQYF
- many TRBJ2-5 TRBV11-2 TGTGCCAGCAGCACTGGACAGATGGGGACCCAGTACTTC CASSTGQMGTQYF
- - TRBJ2-1 TRBV27 TGTGCCAGCATCCCCCCGGGATATGAGCAGTTCTTC CASIPPGYEQFF
- many TRBJ2-7 TRBV5-6 TGTGCCAGCAGCTCCGCGGACGAGCAGTACTTC CASSSADEQYF
- - TRBJ2-7 TRBV27 TGTGCCAGCAGTTTGCAGTCCGCGGTTCCCTACGAGCAGTACTTC CASSLQSAVPYEQYF
TRBD1 - TRBJ2-7 TRBV28 TGTGCCAGCAGTAACGGACAGGTCACCTCCTACGAGCAGTACTTC CASSNGQVTSYEQYF
TRBD2 - TRBJ2-3 TRBV27 TGTGCCAGCAGTTTTATTAGCGGGGGTGCGGGTACGCAGTATTTT CASSFISGGAGTQYF
TRBD1 few TRBJ2-5 TRBV4-3 TGCGCCAGCAGCCAAGATACGACAGGGCAAGAGACCCAGTACTTC CASSQDTTGQETQYF
- - TRBJ1-6 TRBV6-5 TGTGCCAGCAGTTACGGGGGGGGTTCACCCCTCCACTTT CASSYGGGSPLHF
TRBD1 - TRBJ2-1 TRBV7-3 TGTGCCAGCAGCCACCGGGACAGGAATAATGAGCAGTTCTTC CASSHRDRNNEQFF
- few TRBJ2-3 TRBV18 TGTGCCAGCTCACCAAGGAGACCAGATGGCACAGATACGCAGTATTTT CASSPRRPDGTDTQYF
TRBD2 few TRBJ2-3 TRBV15 TGTGCCACCAGCAGGGACACTAGCGCCTCTCGAGATACGCAGTATTTT CATSRDTSASRDTQYF
- - TRBJ2-1 TRBV25-1 TGTGCCAGCATGTCGCGGAGCCACAATGAGCAGTTCTTC CASMSRSHNEQFF
TRBD1 - TRBJ2-3 TRBV5-4 TGTGCCAGCAGTTCAGACAGGGTCACCACAGATACGCAGTATTTT CASSSDRVTTDTQYF
TRBD1 few TRBJ2-1 TRBV5-1 TGCGCCAGCAGCTTAACAGGGGCGGTAAGCTCCTACAATGAGCAGTTCTTC CASSLTGAVSSYNEQFF